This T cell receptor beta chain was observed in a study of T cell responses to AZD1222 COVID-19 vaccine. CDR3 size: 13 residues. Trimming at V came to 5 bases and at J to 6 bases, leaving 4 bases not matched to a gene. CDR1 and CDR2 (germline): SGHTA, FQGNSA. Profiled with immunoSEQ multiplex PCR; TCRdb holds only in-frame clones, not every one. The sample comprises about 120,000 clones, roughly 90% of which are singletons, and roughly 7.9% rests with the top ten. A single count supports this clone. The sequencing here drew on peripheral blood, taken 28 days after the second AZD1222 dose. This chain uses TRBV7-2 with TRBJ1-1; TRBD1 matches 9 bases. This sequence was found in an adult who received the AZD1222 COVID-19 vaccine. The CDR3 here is CASSPRQGAEAFF. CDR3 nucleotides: TGTGCCAGCAGCCCAAGACAGGGGGCTGAAGCTTTCTTT.